This T cell receptor (beta chain) is from a study of Graves' ophthalmopathy and Graves' hyperthyroidism. The CDR3 has 14 residues. Deletions cut 5 bases from V and 7 bases from J, with 17 bases between. Looked up from germline, CDR1 is SGHAT and CDR2 is FQDESV (reference sequence). Every ophthalmopathy donor presented moderate-to-severe activity, CAS ≥3, NOSPECS ≥4 and duration under 3 months. The study amplified TCR beta CDR3 regions using RNA transcripts. RT-PCR with HTBI primers came first, then second-round multiplex PCR. TCRdb used MiXCR to reprocess the multiplex PCR reads, holding one entry per CDR3 protein. The sample holds about 640,000 distinct CDR3 sequences; roughly two fifths are singletons and the top ten take roughly 3%.

V is TRBV11-1 and J is TRBJ1-1, with D possibly TRBD1 on 6 matching bases. Source material: peripheral blood. The TCR sequence derives from an adult man with Graves' ophthalmopathy. DNA for the CDR3: TGTGCCAGCAGCCTAGGGGGGGATAATGATGAAGCTTTCTTT. Residues: CASSLGGDNDEAFF.